This TCR beta chain was captured in a study of blood T cell repertoires in COVID-19. Overall study: The United States, Italy and Spain supplied acute and convalescent COVID-19 samples. T cells, B-cell-depleted T cells, or PBMCs provided the cDNA or gDNA that served as material.

V was clipped by 5 bases and J by 2 bases, with 12 bases between them. The germline V gene encodes CDR1 SGHNT and CDR2 YYREEE (reference sequence). The CDR3 is made up of 14 amino acids. Authors' data handling: Amplification from reference gene primers served as the basis for estimated nucleated cell counts. Clones were sequenced by immunoSEQ multiplex PCR, and TCRdb holds only the in-frame ones, with some missing. The V and J calls and clone size come from that table; D and trimming were worked out from the DNA. The table records approximately 96,000 clones, 70% to 90% of them present only once. Followed over time, Seattle patients had been enrolled while infection was active.

The sequence came from a human donor with COVID-19, enrolled during active disease. The donor label of this sample is uncertain. The sequenced sample consisted of peripheral blood. This rearrangement joins TRBV5-4 to TRBJ2-3; D remains ambiguous. CDR3 protein: CASRASPFTDTQYF. The CDR3 nucleotides read TGTGCCAGCAGGGCAAGTCCCTTCACAGATACGCAGTATTTT.